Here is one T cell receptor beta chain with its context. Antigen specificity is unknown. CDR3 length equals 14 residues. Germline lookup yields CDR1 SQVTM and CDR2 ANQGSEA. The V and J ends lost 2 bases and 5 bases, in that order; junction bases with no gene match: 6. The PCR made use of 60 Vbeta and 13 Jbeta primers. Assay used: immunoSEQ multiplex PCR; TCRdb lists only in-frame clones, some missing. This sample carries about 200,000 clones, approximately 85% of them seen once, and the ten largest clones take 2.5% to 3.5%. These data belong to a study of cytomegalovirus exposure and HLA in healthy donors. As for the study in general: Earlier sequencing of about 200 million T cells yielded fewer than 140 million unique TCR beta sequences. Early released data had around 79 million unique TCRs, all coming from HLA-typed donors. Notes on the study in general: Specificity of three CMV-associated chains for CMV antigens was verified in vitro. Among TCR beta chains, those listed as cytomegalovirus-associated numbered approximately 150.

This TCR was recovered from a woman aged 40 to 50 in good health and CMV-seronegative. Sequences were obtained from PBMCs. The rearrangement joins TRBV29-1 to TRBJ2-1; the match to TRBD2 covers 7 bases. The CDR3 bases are TGCAGCGTTGAACGACTAGCCGGAGACAATGAGCAGTTCTTC. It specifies CSVERLAGDNEQFF.